This T cell receptor (beta chain) was found in a study of molecular identifiers for immune sequencing clone quantification. Study-level background: Replicate runs used RNA from about 19,000 or 110,000 naive CD8 cells, which was split five ways into aliquots, and four of those aliquots were then sequenced.

Generation of bulk TCR libraries relied on previously described methods and listed TCR primers. Via MiXCR, TCRdb re-called the PCR reads, giving one row per CDR3 protein. The table lists approximately 680,000 distinct CDR3 sequences, over 25% of them singletons. This clonotype was observed a handful of times. Its antigen is unidentified. Study-wide results and caveats: Barcode-sharing identical TCR molecules could underestimate highly expanded clone sizes. The study found clones above 20 RNA copies held over 98% of effector molecules and under 1% in naive cells.

The junction had 9 bases not matched to a gene; V was cut back by 7 bases and J by 5 bases. CDR1 SNHLY and CDR2 FYNNEI come from the germline V gene. This CDR3 spans 14 amino acids. This TCR came from a human donor in good health. Some libraries in this study had Jurkat cell RNA spiked in. The sequenced material came from naive CD8+ T cells from blood, with Jurkat cell RNA spiked in. The subset is: FACS-sorted CD8+CD4-CCR7+CD45RA+ naive T cells. This chain links TRBV2 with TRBJ2-5, with 8 bases that match TRBD2. The CDR3 spells CASTRSGGQETQYF. In DNA, the CDR3 is TGTGCCAGCACGAGAAGCGGGGGTCAGGAGACCCAGTACTTC.